This T cell receptor beta chain was documented in a study of OX40 agonist ivuxolimab in advanced cancers. Method: immunoSEQ multiplex PCR; TCRdb's copy keeps in-frame clones and lacks some. The sample lists tens of thousands of clones, approximately 90% occurring once. Germline V gene data show CDR1 as MNHNS and CDR2 as SASEGT. V was trimmed by 1 base and J by 0 bases, leaving 16 bases between them. CDR3 length: 17 residues. Cycle 7 day 1, cycle 4 day 1, and baseline were the timepoints at which blood was sampled. This specimen was CD4+ or CD8+ T cells sorted from blood, taken in a trial of the OX40 agonist ivuxolimab. The source of this sequence is an adult with an advanced solid tumor such as melanoma, head and neck, liver or kidney cancer. V usage is TRBV6-1 and J usage is TRBJ2-7, with a weak D call TRBD2 (6 bases). The CDR3 sequence: CASSEGRGYEISYEQYF. The CDR3 DNA reads as TGTGCCAGCAGTGAAGGGAGGGGATATGAGATCTCCTACGAGCAGTACTTC.